This T cell receptor beta chain was sequenced for a study of blood T cell repertoires in COVID-19. Study overall: Samples representing acute and convalescent COVID-19 were sourced from the United States, Italy and Spain. T cells, B-cell-depleted T cells, or PBMCs provided the cDNA or gDNA that served as material.

Original handling: Cell counts per sample came from amplifying reference gene primers. Here immunoSEQ multiplex PCR was the method, and the copy in TCRdb shows in-frame clones only, minus some. Clone size and V and J calls were adopted from that table, with D and trimming inferred from the DNA. The sample consists of about 220,000 clones, around nine tenths of them appearing once. Only one count was recorded for this clone. Looked up from germline, CDR1 is SGHKS and CDR2 is YYEKEE (reference sequence). Trimming took off 6 bases at V and 3 bases at J, with 17 bases between the two ends. The CDR3 is made up of 15 amino acids.

Material: peripheral blood. This receptor was taken from a man aged 40-49 years with acute or convalescent COVID-19. V and J are TRBV5-5 and TRBJ2-3, with D perhaps matching TRBD1 (6 bases). CDR3 region: CASIWGLAGTDTQYF. Here the CDR3 DNA reads TGTGCCAGCATCTGGGGGCTAGCCGGGACAGATACGCAGTATTTT.